What follows are 21 T cell receptor beta chains derived from one specimen sequenced in a study of shared clonotypes between healthy human individuals. TCRdb's copy holds only in-frame clones and misses some; the assay was immunoSEQ multiplex PCR. The table includes approximately 740,000 clones, roughly 70% detected once. The sequenced sample was memory CD4+ T cells sorted from blood. Described subset: CD45RA-negative fraction. All receptors derive from a young woman in good health.

The rearrangement links TRBV19 to TRBJ2-4; tentatively, D is TRBD2 (5 bases). The germline V and J ends were trimmed by 3 bases and 0 bases, with 9 bases remaining between them. The CDR3 sequence is 15 residues long. In germline, CDR1 is LNHDA, CDR2 SQIVND (reference sequence). CDR3 nucleotide sequence: TGTGCCAGTAGTATTGAGGGTTTAGCCAAAAACATTCAGTACTTC. Residues: CASSIEGLAKNIQYF.

A few counts support this clone. Here the CDR3 DNA reads TGCGCCAGCAGCCAAGACCCGGGACTAGCGGGAGTAATCTACAATGAGCAGTTCTTC. It encodes CASSQDPGLAGVIYNEQFF. V is TRBV4-1 and J is TRBJ2-1, with 14 bases identical to TRBD2. V dropped 0 bases and J dropped 3; count of bases not matched to a gene: 7. Germline V gene data show CDR1 as MGHRA and CDR2 as YSYEKL. The CDR3 extends over 19 amino acids.

Of note for this clone: The likely explanation is a read error, given a far larger clone one base away. The chain employs TRBV14 and TRBJ2-5; the D is unclear. Matching the DNA end better, TRBJ2-7 makes the J call doubtful. The CDR3 is made up of 11 amino acids. The V gene's germline CDR1 is SGHDN and CDR2 FVKESK. CDR3 loop: CASSQSYEQYF. CDR3 nucleotides: TGTGCCAGCAGCCAATCCTACGAGCAGTACTTC.

V is TRBV25-1 and J is TRBJ2-2, with D tentatively TRBD1 (5 bases). Germline CDR1 reads MGHDK; CDR2 reads SYGVNS. CDR3 length equals 16 residues. V was pared by 6 bases and J by 4 bases, with 18 bases between. Written as DNA, the CDR3 is TGTGCCAGCAGCCGGTTCCCAGGGTCGAGCACCGGGGAGCTGTTTTTT. Its protein is CASSRFPGSSTGELFF. The variable domain in full, completed from reference TRBV25-1 and TRBJ2-2, reads EADIYQTPRYLVIGTGKKITLECSQTMGHDKMYWYQQDPGMELHLIHYSYGVNSTEKGDLSSESTVSRIRTEHFPLTLESARPSHTSQYLCASSRFPGSSTGELFFGEGSRLTVL.

The chain carries TRBV27 and TRBJ2-3, with 11 bases that match TRBD2. After removal of 7 bases from V and 4 bases from J, the junction contained 7 bases not matched to a gene. This CDR3 region has 15 residues. Germline lookup yields CDR1 MNHEY and CDR2 SMNVEV (reference sequence). CDR3 bases: TGTGCCAGCAAGGTAGCGGGAGGGTTCCCAGATACGCAGTATTTT. Protein product: CASKVAGGFPDTQYF.

The chain joins TRBV11-2 to TRBJ2-7; the D gene is possibly TRBD2 (5 bases). Germline values: CDR1 SGHAT, CDR2 FQNNGV. This CDR3 comprises 14 residues. With 6 bases removed from V and 0 bases from J, the gap between germline ends came to 12 bases. CDR3 region: CASRDSGLSYEQYF. The CDR3 nucleotides are TGTGCCAGCAGGGACTCTGGGCTCTCCTACGAGCAGTACTTC.

This chain links TRBV6-1 with TRBJ1-5; D may be TRBD1 (5 bases). Germline V gene sequence: CDR1 MNHNS, CDR2 SASEGT. Trimming removed 9 bases from V and 2 bases from J, with 17 bases in between. The CDR3 has 15 amino acids. CDR3 residues: CASPPKGSGNQPQHF. CDR3 coding DNA: TGTGCCAGTCCCCCAAAGGGGAGCGGCAATCAGCCCCAGCATTTT.

V usage is TRBV5-1 and J usage is TRBJ1-2; 12 bases match TRBD1. Germline loops: CDR1 SGHRS, CDR2 YFSETQ. CDR3 length: 17 residues. The V gene end was trimmed by 0 bases and the J gene end by 8 bases; junction bases not matched to a gene: 11. CDR3 coding DNA: TGCGCCAGCAGCTTGGTGTTTGGGACAGGGGGCATGGAGGGCTACACCTTC. It is translated as CASSLVFGTGGMEGYTF.

The chain combines TRBV28 with TRBJ1-5; 7 nucleotides match TRBD1. V shed 3 bases and J 4 bases; nucleotides not matched to a gene: 6. CDR1 and CDR2 (germline): MDHEN, SYDVKM. This CDR3 is 15 amino acids long. CDR3 in DNA: TGTGCCAGCAGTTTTTCGGCAGGGGGAAATCAGCCCCAGCATTTT. Protein product: CASSFSAGGNQPQHF.

The chain has TRBV2 and TRBJ2-7, with 11 positions matching TRBD1. V shed 8 bases, J shed 3 bases, and the junction held 6 bases outside the gene matches. There are 14 residues in the CDR3. CDR1 is SNHLY and CDR2 is FYNNEI in the germline V gene. CDR3 sequence: CASFPGQGDYEQYF. The CDR3 region has the DNA TGTGCCAGCTTTCCGGGACAGGGGGACTACGAGCAGTACTTC.

The chain recombines TRBV14 with TRBJ2-7, with 9 positions matching TRBD2. With V trimmed by 5 bases and J by 6 bases, 11 bases remained unmatched. Per germline, CDR1 SGHDN and CDR2 FVKESK. The CDR3 extends over 15 amino acids. CDR3 region: CASSREAGGPREQYF. The CDR3 DNA reads as TGTGCCAGCAGCAGGGAGGCGGGAGGGCCACGCGAGCAGTACTTC.

This sequence joins TRBV15 and TRBJ2-5, with a possible D match to TRBD2 (7 bases). V was cut by 0 bases and J by 5 bases, with 10 bases left in between. Germline CDR1 reads LNHNV; CDR2 reads YYDKDF (reference sequence). The CDR3 runs to 14 residues. The CDR3 DNA sequence: TGTGCCACCAGCAGAGATCGGGGGGCGGAGACCCAGTACTTC. Translating it yields CATSRDRGAETQYF.

This clone was detected only a few times. The sample has other DNA sequences that encode this CDR3 too. This chain uses TRBV5-1 with TRBJ2-1, with D perhaps TRBD2 (6 bases). The V end was cut by 0 bases, the J end by 3 bases, with 10 bases between. The CDR3 spans 15 residues. The V gene's germline CDR1 is SGHRS and CDR2 YFSETQ. DNA for the CDR3: TGCGCCAGCAGCTTGGGGTCAGCGGGCTACAATGAGCAGTTCTTC. Translation: CASSLGSAGYNEQFF.

The genes are TRBV5-4 and TRBJ1-2; maybe TRBD1 (6 bases). CDR3 length: 15 residues. Looked up from germline, CDR1 is SGHNT and CDR2 is YYREEE (reference sequence). The germline V and J ends were trimmed by 6 bases and 2 bases, with 17 bases remaining between them. The CDR3 DNA reads as TGTGCCAGCAAACAAGGAGGGGGAGCCAACTATGGCTACACCTTC. It codes for CASKQGGGANYGYTF.

This clone was found a few times. This chain uses TRBV15 with TRBJ1-3, with D hard to call. V lost 4 bases and J 4 bases, leaving 5 bases between the germline ends. The CDR3 sequence is 12 residues long. Looked up from germline, CDR1 is LNHNV and CDR2 is YYDKDF (reference sequence). The CDR3: CATSTQGNTIYF. CDR3 nucleotides: TGTGCCACCAGCACGCAAGGAAACACCATATATTTT.

This clone was found many times. The chain couples TRBV10-3 to TRBJ1-1; D unclear. The V and J ends lost 4 bases and 6 bases respectively, with 15 bases between them. CDR1 and CDR2 from the germline V gene are ENHRY and SYGVKD. This CDR3 is 14 amino acids long. CDR3 in DNA: TGTGCCATCAGTGGGTTTGGGGAAGACGCTGAAGCTTTCTTT. Its protein is CAISGFGEDAEAFF.

The rearrangement uses TRBV13 and TRBJ1-4; D is unclear. The CDR3 consists of 17 residues. Germline-derived CDR1 and CDR2 are PRHDT and FYEKMQ (reference sequence). Trimming removed 2 bases from V and 8 bases from J, with 21 bases in between. CDR3 sequence (DNA): TGTGCCAGCAGCTTAAAGCCCAGCAACGACTTAGGAGAAAAACTGTTTTTT. Protein product: CASSLKPSNDLGEKLFF. The full variable domain, completed using reference TRBV13 and TRBJ1-4, is AAGVIQSPRHLIKEKRETATLKCYPIPRHDTVYWYQQGPGQDPQFLISFYEKMQSDKGSIPDRFSAQQFSDYHSELNMSSLELGDSALYFCASSLKPSNDLGEKLFFGSGTQLSVL.

This clone was recorded once. The chain recombines TRBV9 with TRBJ2-7, with TRBD1 matching over 7 bases. This CDR3 region has 13 residues. With V trimmed by 0 bases and J by 6 bases, 3 bases remained unmatched. Germline CDR1 reads SGDLS; CDR2 reads YYNGEE. CDR3 coding DNA: TGTGCCAGCAGCGTAGAGTGGACAGGCGAGCAGTACTTC. Its translation: CASSVEWTGEQYF.

V gene TRBV28 combines with J gene TRBJ2-5; 12 bases are a match to TRBD1. Germline CDR1 MDHEN, CDR2 SYDVKM. This CDR3 has 20 amino acids. The J segment lost 11 bases and the V segment lost 6 bases, leaving 28 bases of the junction unmatched. The CDR3 coding sequence is TGTGCCAGCAGAAAAGGGACAGGGGGCGCCCGGCGGGAGGGCCGAAGTGAGCAGTACTTC. It is translated as CASRKGTGGARREGRSEQYF.

The chain carries TRBV2 and TRBJ2-1; 9 bases map to TRBD1. Unmatched junction bases numbered 7, after V lost 5 bases and J lost 8 bases. Germline-derived CDR1 and CDR2 are SNHLY and FYNNEI. The CDR3 loop spans 14 amino acids. DNA for the CDR3: TGTGCCAGCAGTACCGGGACAGGGTACGATGAGCAGTTCTTC. It specifies CASSTGTGYDEQFF.

CDR3 sequence: CASSLGFGERNEQFF. The CDR3 region has the DNA TGCGCCAGCAGCTTGGGTTTTGGGGAGCGGAATGAGCAGTTCTTC. The chain joins TRBV5-1 to TRBJ2-1; TRBD2 is a possible D gene (5 bases). Trimming removed 0 bases from V and 7 bases from J, with 14 bases in between. The CDR3 extends over 15 amino acids. Germline CDR1 and CDR2: SGHRS and YFSETQ.